Shown below are 20 T cell receptor beta chains from a single sample sequenced in a study of shared clonotypes between healthy human individuals. Clones were sequenced by immunoSEQ multiplex PCR, and TCRdb holds only the in-frame ones, with some missing. The profile shows about 2.4 million clones, roughly 93% of them singletons. Sequences were obtained from naive CD4+ T cells from PBMCs. Subset given: CD45RA+ positively selected. These receptors came from a young man in good health. Some clones in this sample may be carry-over from other donors' samples.

V and J are TRBV11-3 and TRBJ2-1; D is undetermined. The CDR3 is made up of 13 amino acids. Germline values: CDR1 SGHNT, CDR2 YENEEA. V was trimmed by 4 bases and J by 9 bases, leaving 13 bases between them. The CDR3 loop reads CASSSRPSSEQFF. CDR3 DNA: TGTGCCAGCAGCTCTAGGCCATCTAGTGAGCAGTTCTTC.

This clone was recorded only once. The rearrangement joins TRBV9 to TRBJ2-3, with a tentative D call TRBD1 (6 bases). This CDR3 spans 16 amino acids. Germline CDR1 SGDLS, CDR2 YYNGEE. The V end lost 4 bases, the J end lost 0 bases, and 15 bases lay between the germline ends. CDR3 in amino acids: CASSRSGTISTDTQYF. For the CDR3, the DNA is TGTGCCAGCAGCCGCTCCGGGACAATTAGCACAGATACGCAGTATTTT.

V and J are TRBV28 and TRBJ2-1; D not certain. The CDR3 contains 13 residues. The V end was cut by 2 bases, the J end by 9 bases, with 11 bases between. CDR1 MDHEN and CDR2 SYDVKM come from the germline V gene. DNA for the CDR3: TGTGCCAGCAGTTTAAATCTCCCCCTTGAGCAGTTCTTC. Its translation: CASSLNLPLEQFF.

V usage is TRBV6-1 and J usage is TRBJ2-2, with D possibly matching TRBD2 (6 bases). V dropped 11 bases and J dropped 6 bases, with 19 bases sitting between them. Looked up from germline, CDR1 is MNHNS and CDR2 is SASEGT. CDR3 size: 14 residues. CDR3 region: CAGGGGVIAGELFF. The CDR3 region has the DNA TGTGCCGGAGGCGGAGGGGTTATTGCCGGGGAGCTGTTTTTT.

This sequence joins TRBV2 and TRBJ2-2, with a possible D match to TRBD2 (6 bases). With 6 bases removed from V and 8 bases from J, the gap between germline ends came to 10 bases. Germline CDR1 is SNHLY and CDR2 is FYNNEI. The CDR3 length is 12 residues. The CDR3 sequence is CASRPAGGELFF. Here the CDR3 DNA reads TGTGCCAGCAGACCCGCGGGAGGGGAGCTGTTTTTT.

This chain links TRBV30 with TRBJ2-1; the D is unclear. The CDR3 runs 15 residues. V was trimmed by 1 base and J by 5 bases, leaving 15 bases between them. In germline, CDR1 is GTSNPN, CDR2 SVGIG (reference sequence). The CDR3 protein is CAWSDKLMSNNEQFF. The CDR3, as DNA: TGTGCCTGGAGTGATAAGTTAATGTCCAACAATGAGCAGTTCTTC. The full variable domain, its missing parts supplied by reference TRBV30 and TRBJ2-1, is SQTIHQWPATLVQPVGSPLSLECTVEGTSNPNLYWYRQAAGRGLQLLFYSVGIGQISSEVPQNLSASRPQDRQFILSSKKLLLSDSGFYLCAWSDKLMSNNEQFFGPGTRLTVL.

This sequence joins TRBV28 and TRBJ1-5; D possibly corresponds to TRBD1 (5 bases). V lost 7 bases and J 5 bases, leaving 12 bases between the germline ends. In germline, CDR1 is MDHEN, CDR2 SYDVKM. This CDR3 contains 13 residues. CDR3 bases: TGTGCCAGCACTCGGGGGGTCCATCAGCCCCAGCATTTT. It encodes CASTRGVHQPQHF. The full variable domain, with the rest looked up from reference TRBV28 and TRBJ1-5, is DVKVTQSSRYLVKRTGEKVFLECVQDMDHENMFWYRQDPGLGLRLIYFSYDVKMKEKGDIPEGYSVSREKKERFSLILESASTNQTSMYLCASTRGVHQPQHFGDGTRLSIL.

The CDR3 DNA is TGCGCCAGCAGGGTGGGAGGGCCGAATGAGCAGTTCTTC. Protein sequence: CASRVGGPNEQFF. This chain connects TRBV5-1 to TRBJ2-1; 7 bases fit TRBD2. CDR1 is SGHRS, CDR2 YFSETQ, per germline. Trimming took 5 bases from V and 7 from J; bases not matched to a gene: 6. The CDR3 covers 13 residues.

The V gene is TRBV7-9, the J gene TRBJ2-3; TRBD2 matches 7 bases. V dropped 5 bases and J dropped 6; count of bases not matched to a gene: 14. CDR1 and CDR2 from the germline V gene are SEHNR and FQNEAQ (reference sequence). The CDR3 has 16 amino acids. This chain's CDR3 is CASSNPRDYNRDTQYF. Written as DNA, the CDR3 is TGTGCCAGCAGCAACCCCCGGGACTACAATCGGGATACGCAGTATTTT.

J is TRBJ2-7 and V is TRBV7-2; TRBD1 agrees at 9 bases. The CDR3 is 16 residues long. CDR1 is SGHTA, CDR2 FQGNSA, per germline. The V and J ends lost 3 bases and 2 bases, in that order; junction bases with no gene match: 8. This CDR3 is CASSFDIDRGTYEQYF. The CDR3 DNA reads TGTGCCAGCAGCTTCGACATAGACAGGGGGACCTACGAGCAGTACTTC. Filled out from reference TRBV7-2 and TRBJ2-7, the complete variable domain reads GAGVSQSPSNKVTEKGKDVELRCDPISGHTALYWYRQSLGQGLEFLIYFQGNSAPDKSGLPSDRFSAERTGGSVSTLTIQRTQQEDSAVYLCASSFDIDRGTYEQYFGPGTRLTVT.

The J gene is TRBJ1-3, the V gene TRBV5-4; D unclear. Germline CDR1 is SGHNT and CDR2 is YYREEE (reference sequence). V was cut by 3 bases and J by 4 bases, with 14 bases left in between. The CDR3 loop spans 15 amino acids. The CDR3: CASSSAGRGGNTIYF. In nucleotides, the CDR3 is TGTGCCAGCAGCTCCGCCGGGCGGGGAGGAAACACCATATATTTT.

The chain joins TRBV19 to TRBJ1-2, with a weak D call TRBD1 (5 bases). The ends were cut back, 2 bases at V and 5 bases at J, with 15 bases in the middle. The CDR3 sequence is 15 residues long. Germline lookup yields CDR1 LNHDA and CDR2 SQIVND (reference sequence). The CDR3 coding sequence is TGTGCCAGTAGTATAAGGGGACTCAAGGCGTATGGCTACACCTTC. Its protein product is CASSIRGLKAYGYTF.

Written as DNA, the CDR3 is TGTGCCACCCCGGGGGAGAGGGGGTTACTTAGCGGGAGAGGGACAGATACGCAGTATTTT. Residues: CATPGERGLLSGRGTDTQYF. V is TRBV27 and J is TRBJ2-3; 9 bases align to TRBD2. Germline CDR1 MNHEY, CDR2 SMNVEV (reference sequence). There are 20 residues in the CDR3. V shed 10 bases, J shed 3 bases, and the junction held 26 bases outside the gene matches.

This chain joins TRBV27 and TRBJ1-3; TRBD1 aligns across 8 bases. CDR1 is MNHEY and CDR2 is SMNVEV in the germline V gene (reference sequence). This CDR3 is 15 amino acids long. Trimming removed 8 bases from V and 3 bases from J; junction bases left unmatched: 9. The CDR3 DNA sequence: TGTGCCAGCGCATCAGGGGGCAGGAATGGAAACACCATATATTTT. Amino acid sequence: CASASGGRNGNTIYF.

This clone came up once. This chain uses TRBV2 with TRBJ1-2; D call uncertain. Trimming removed 3 bases from V and 5 bases from J, with 7 bases in between. This CDR3 region has 12 residues. Germline V CDR1 and CDR2: SNHLY, FYNNEI. CDR3 coding DNA: TGTGCCAGCAGTGATGATAGGTATGGCTACACCTTC. It encodes CASSDDRYGYTF.

The chain employs TRBV14 and TRBJ2-1, with 10 nucleotides matching TRBD2. The CDR3 spans 15 residues. Looked up from germline, CDR1 is SGHDN and CDR2 is FVKESK. The trim removed 4 bases at V and 7 bases at J, leaving 7 bases unmatched. CDR3 region: CASSRLAGYVNEQFF. The CDR3 DNA reads as TGTGCCAGCAGCCGACTAGCGGGCTACGTGAATGAGCAGTTCTTC.

The chain recombines TRBV7-2 with TRBJ1-1, with a tentative D call TRBD1 (5 bases). Trimming removed 5 bases from V and 5 bases from J, with 30 bases in between. The germline V gene encodes CDR1 SGHTA and CDR2 FQGNSA. The CDR3 length is 19 residues. In nucleotides, the CDR3 is TGTGCCAGCAGCCCCGTTAGTCGTGTTCGCGGGGGACCCGGGACTGAAGCTTTCTTT. This gives the protein CASSPVSRVRGGPGTEAFF.

The V gene is TRBV4-3, the J gene TRBJ2-2; D assignment may be TRBD1 or TRBD2 (5 bases each). The CDR3 spans 17 residues. The germline V gene encodes CDR1 LGHNA and CDR2 YSLEER. Trimming left V 0 bases short and J 2 bases short, with 13 bases between. CDR3 DNA sequence: TGCGCCAGCAGCCAAGATTTCGGGACCATCAACACCGGGGAGCTGTTTTTT. Translation gives CASSQDFGTINTGELFF.

The chain uses TRBV4-1 and TRBJ2-7, with TRBD1 as a possible D gene (5 bases). CDR1 is MGHRA and CDR2 is YSYEKL in the germline V gene. Trimming shortened V by 0 bases and J by 0 bases, and 27 bases separated the two germline ends. The CDR3 runs to 21 residues. The CDR3 DNA is TGCGCCAGCAGCCAAGAGTGGGGCTCCCCAGCGTCCAGGTCCTTCTCCTACGAGCAGTACTTC. Translation gives CASSQEWGSPASRSFSYEQYF.

This chain connects TRBV9 to TRBJ2-1; 7 bases agree with TRBD2. Germline lookup yields CDR1 SGDLS and CDR2 YYNGEE. The CDR3 has 14 residues. With V trimmed by 2 bases and J by 7 bases, 6 bases remained unmatched. DNA for the CDR3: TGTGCCAGCAGCGTGGAGGGAGGGCCAAATGAGCAGTTCTTC. Its protein product is CASSVEGGPNEQFF.